These 9 T cell receptor beta chains were sequenced from one sample in a study of neoadjuvant anti-PD-1 for oral cavity cancer. The table came from immunoSEQ multiplex PCR; TCRdb's copy has only in-frame clones and leaves some out. The sample carries about 14,000 clones, 60% to 75% recorded once. Documented time point: after neoadjuvant nivolumab, at surgical resection. Material: PBMCs, obtained after nivolumab (anti-PD-1) treatment. These receptors were collected from a person aged 35 to 85 with oral cavity squamous cell carcinoma.

This clone was counted between two and nine times. The junction differs from germline at one of its ends, possibly a read error. V usage is TRBV28 and J usage is TRBJ2-4; 10 nucleotides agree with TRBD2. This CDR3 has 12 amino acids. Germline-derived CDR1 and CDR2 are MDHEN and SYDVKM. This chain's CDR3 is CASSTPPGLAFF. The CDR3 DNA follows: TGTGCCAGCAGCACTCCTCCGGGACTAGCGTTTTTC.

This clone appeared a few times. This chain links TRBV6-5 with TRBJ1-5; 7 bases match TRBD1. Unmatched junction bases numbered 3, after V lost 4 bases and J lost 0 bases. The CDR3 extends over 15 amino acids. From germline, CDR1 is MNHEY and CDR2 SVGAGI. The CDR3 loop reads CASSLGQTSNQPQHF. The CDR3, as DNA: TGTGCCAGCAGTTTGGGACAGACTAGCAATCAGCCCCAGCATTTT.

This rearrangement joins TRBV11-2 to TRBJ1-2, with a possible D match to TRBD1 (5 bases). The ends were cut back, 5 bases at V and 1 base at J, with 17 bases in the middle. Germline V gene data show CDR1 as SGHAT and CDR2 as FQNNGV. CDR3 length: 16 residues. CDR3 sequence reads: CASSAEPQVINYGYTF. The CDR3 DNA reads TGTGCCAGCAGCGCGGAACCACAGGTTATTAACTATGGCTACACCTTC. The whole variable domain, remainder taken from reference TRBV11-2 and TRBJ1-2, is EAGVAQSPRYKIIEKRQSVAFWCNPISGHATLYWYQQILGQGPKLLIQFQNNGVVDDSQLPKDRFSAERLKGVDSTLKIQPAKLEDSAVYLCASSAEPQVINYGYTFGSGTRLTVV.

The chain links TRBV29-1 to TRBJ2-5; D is perhaps TRBD1 (5 bases). Trimming left V 4 bases short and J 3 bases short, with 6 bases between. Germline lookup yields CDR1 SQVTM and CDR2 ANQGSEA. The CDR3 contains 11 residues. In DNA form, the CDR3 reads TGCAGCGTTGCCAGGGAAGAGACCCAGTACTTC. As protein: CSVAREETQYF.

The gene calls are TRBV4-1 and TRBJ2-1; D tentatively reads TRBD1 or TRBD2 (5 bases each). The V end lost 1 base, the J end lost 9 bases, and 13 bases lay between the germline ends. This CDR3 contains 14 residues. Per germline, CDR1 MGHRA and CDR2 YSYEKL. For the CDR3, the DNA is TGCGCCAGCAGCCAAGGGGCAGGGACGGGTGAGCAGTTCTTC. It specifies CASSQGAGTGEQFF.

The rearrangement links TRBV29-1 to TRBJ1-1; perhaps TRBD1 as D (6 bases). The V gene's germline CDR1 is SQVTM and CDR2 ANQGSEA. Trimming stripped 2 bases from V and 6 bases from J, with 13 bases between. The CDR3 sequence is 13 residues long. The CDR3 region has the DNA TGCAGCGTTGAATCGGACAGCATCGCTGAAGCTTTCTTT. Translating gives CSVESDSIAEAFF.

Only a few counts were recorded for this clone. V is TRBV10-3 and J is TRBJ1-3; TRBD1 might be the D (5 bases). Germline V gene sequence: CDR1 ENHRY, CDR2 SYGVKD. Trimming shortened V by 1 base and J by 0 bases, and 10 bases separated the two germline ends. The CDR3 extends over 16 amino acids. CDR3 DNA: TGTGCCATCAGTGAGTGGGGCACGAACTCTGGAAACACCATATATTTT. Its protein product is CAISEWGTNSGNTIYF.

This clone was observed once. The J gene is TRBJ2-3, the V gene TRBV6-4; 8 bases are shared with TRBD2. Germline-derived CDR1 and CDR2 are MRHNA and SNTAGT. This CDR3 is built from 14 residues. The junction had 2 bases not matched to a gene; V was cut back by 4 bases and J by 2 bases. The CDR3 sequence: CASSAGGHTDTQYF. As DNA, the CDR3 is TGTGCCAGCAGTGCGGGAGGGCACACAGATACGCAGTATTTT.

This clone is labeled medium-sized. The chain links TRBV27 to TRBJ1-2, with 11 positions matching TRBD1. The length of the CDR3 is 15 residues. The trim removed 6 bases at V and 6 bases at J, leaving 9 bases unmatched. Looked up from germline, CDR1 is MNHEY and CDR2 is SMNVEV (reference sequence). CDR3 sequence (DNA): TGTGCCAGCAGGGGACAGGGGGATTCAGTGAATGGCTACACCTTC. Translation: CASRGQGDSVNGYTF.